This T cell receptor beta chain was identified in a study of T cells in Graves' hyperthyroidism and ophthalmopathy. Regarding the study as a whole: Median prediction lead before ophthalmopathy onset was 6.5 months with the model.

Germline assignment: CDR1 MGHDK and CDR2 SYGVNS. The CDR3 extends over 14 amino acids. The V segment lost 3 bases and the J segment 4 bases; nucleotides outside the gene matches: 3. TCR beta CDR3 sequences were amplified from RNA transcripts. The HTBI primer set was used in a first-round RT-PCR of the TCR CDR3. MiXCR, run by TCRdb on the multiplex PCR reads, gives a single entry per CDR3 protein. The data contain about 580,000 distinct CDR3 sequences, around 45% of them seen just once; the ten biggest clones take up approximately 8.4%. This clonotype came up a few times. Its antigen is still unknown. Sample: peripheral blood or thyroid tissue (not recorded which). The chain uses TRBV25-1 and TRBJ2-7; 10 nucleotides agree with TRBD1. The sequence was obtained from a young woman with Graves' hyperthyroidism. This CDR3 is CASSEDRGLYEQYF. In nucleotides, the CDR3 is TGTGCCAGCAGTGAGGACAGGGGGTTGTACGAGCAGTACTTC.